Included here is one TCR beta chain sequence, with context. What it binds is not known. The data were obtained in a study of cytomegalovirus exposure and HLA in healthy donors. Whole-study context: There were approximately 85 million unique TCRs (from HLA-typed donors) in an early data release.

Germline-derived CDR1 and CDR2 are SGHDT and YYEEEE. The ends lost 0 bases at V and 2 bases at J; junction bases unmatched: 6. The CDR3 spans 18 residues. The study, taken as a whole, reports: Near-uniform donor sequencing depth was presumed by presence/absence analyses.

13 Jbeta primers and 60 Vbeta primers were used for the PCR. Produced via immunoSEQ multiplex PCR; TCRdb's table is partial and in-frame only. In total, the table holds tens of thousands of clones. This chain uses TRBV5-6 with TRBJ2-2; TRBD2 matches at 11 bases. Sequencing was carried out using PBMCs. This sequence was found in a woman in her thirties in good health and CMV-seronegative. The CDR3 DNA sequence: TGTGCCAGCAGCTTGGGGCGACTAGCGGGAATAAACACCGGGGAGCTGTTTTTT. This sequence encodes CASSLGRLAGINTGELFF.